Below, 17 T cell receptor beta chains from the same sample are listed, as sequenced in a study of T cells in Graves' hyperthyroidism and ophthalmopathy. It was RNA transcripts that yielded the amplified TCR beta CDR3 regions. HTBI primers were used for first-round RT-PCR of the TCR CDR3. TCRdb reprocessed the multiplex PCR reads via MiXCR and lists one record per CDR3 protein. The table lists a few hundred thousand distinct CDR3 sequences, around 18% of them singletons. Sequencing input: blood. The receptor set was obtained from a man aged 40-50 years with Graves' hyperthyroidism.

The CDR3 DNA follows: TGTGCCAGCAGCCGTGGACACACTCAAGAGACCCAGTACTTC. It is translated as CASSRGHTQETQYF. This chain links TRBV5-8 with TRBJ2-5; maybe TRBD1 (5 bases). Trimming took off 4 bases at V and 2 bases at J, with 12 bases between the two ends. CDR1 is SGHTS, CDR2 YDEGEE, per germline. CDR3 length: 14 residues.

This clonotype appeared many times. The rearrangement links TRBV7-6 to TRBJ2-5; D may match TRBD1 or TRBD2 (5 bases each). This CDR3 has 11 amino acids. Trimming pared 8 bases from V and 5 bases from J, leaving 9 bases between. Germline V lookup: CDR1 SGHVS, CDR2 FNYEAQ. In DNA form, the CDR3 reads TGTGCCAGCGGGACCTCGGAGACCCAGTACTTC. Its translation: CASGTSETQYF. Combining the CDR3 with reference TRBV7-6 and TRBJ2-5 gives the whole variable domain GAGVSQSPRYKVTKRGQDVALRCDPISGHVSLYWYRQALGQGPEFLTYFNYEAQQDKSGLPNDRFSAERPEGSISTLTIQRTEQRDSAMYRCASGTSETQYFGPGTRLLVL.

The J gene is TRBJ1-2, the V gene TRBV6-1; D gene uncertain. CDR3 length: 14 residues. Trimming shortened V by 5 bases and J by 1 base, and 11 bases separated the two germline ends. Per the germline V gene, CDR1 is MNHNS and CDR2 is SASEGT. CDR3 bases: TGTGCCAGCAGTCGCGGCTACATTAACTATGGCTACACCTTC. Residues: CASSRGYINYGYTF.

This clonotype turned up a few times. The chain joins TRBV27 to TRBJ1-6, with D perhaps matching TRBD1 (6 bases). The CDR3 consists of 19 residues. Trimming stripped 1 base from V and 0 bases from J, with 16 bases between. Germline-derived CDR1 and CDR2 are MNHEY and SMNVEV (reference sequence). As DNA, the CDR3 is TGTGCCAGCAGTTTATTAGGGACATCGGGTAACTCCTATAATTCACCCCTCCACTTT. Its translation is CASSLLGTSGNSYNSPLHF.

This clonotype was recorded at least ten times. The chain has TRBV7-2 and TRBJ2-7; D assignment may be TRBD1 or TRBD2 (5 bases each). CDR1 is SGHTA and CDR2 is FQGNSA in the germline V gene. This CDR3 is built from 14 residues. Trimming took off 8 bases at V and 0 bases at J, with 14 bases between the two ends. The CDR3 reads CASARDRASYEQYF. In DNA form, the CDR3 reads TGTGCCAGCGCTCGGGACCGCGCCTCCTACGAGCAGTACTTC. Supplemented by reference TRBV7-2 and TRBJ2-7, the full variable domain reads GAGVSQSPSNKVTEKGKDVELRCDPISGHTALYWYRQSLGQGLEFLIYFQGNSAPDKSGLPSDRFSAERTGGSVSTLTIQRTQQEDSAVYLCASARDRASYEQYFGPGTRLTVT.

This clonotype was observed at least ten times. V and J are TRBV10-3 and TRBJ2-5, with D uncertain. CDR3 size: 14 residues. V was pared by 0 bases and J by 4 bases, with 9 bases between. Germline CDR1 reads ENHRY; CDR2 reads SYGVKD. The CDR3 DNA reads TGTGCCATCAGTGAGTCGAGGAGTGTAGAGACCCAGTACTTC. Its translation: CAISESRSVETQYF.

Concerning this clonotype itself: The junction and the germline gene differ at one end; a read error may be behind it. The DNA for the CDR3 is TGTGCTAGCAGCGGAGACCGGGCGGGGGCCCAGTACTTC. This sequence encodes CASSGDRAGAQYF. V gene TRBV7-7 combines with J gene TRBJ2-5, with TRBD2 matching over 7 bases. Per germline, CDR1 SSHAT and CDR2 FNYEAQ (reference sequence). CDR3 length: 13 residues.

This clonotype was found many times. The genes are TRBV18 and TRBJ1-1; perhaps TRBD1 as D (6 bases). Germline assignment: CDR1 KGHSH and CDR2 LQKENI. V dropped 6 bases and J dropped 2 bases, with 13 bases sitting between them. The CDR3 extends over 14 amino acids. The CDR3 region is CASSLNRANTEAFF. CDR3 DNA: TGTGCCAGCTCGCTCAACAGGGCCAACACTGAAGCTTTCTTT.

This sequence joins TRBV20-1 and TRBJ1-5; 7 bases agree with TRBD1. Germline V gene sequence: CDR1 DFQATT, CDR2 SNEGSKA (reference sequence). After removal of 0 bases from V and 0 bases from J, the junction contained 5 bases not matched to a gene. This CDR3 has 16 residues. This CDR3 is CSARDQTGYSNQPQHF. CDR3 in DNA: TGCAGTGCTAGAGATCAGACAGGGTATAGCAATCAGCCCCAGCATTTT.

This clonotype occurred many times. The chain recombines TRBV7-2 with TRBJ2-1, with D unclear. This CDR3 has 15 amino acids. CDR1 is SGHTA, CDR2 FQGNSA, per germline. V lost 5 bases, J lost 5 bases, and 16 bases lay in between. The CDR3 reads CASSKIPQENNEQFF. CDR3 bases: TGTGCCAGCAGCAAGATCCCCCAGGAGAACAATGAGCAGTTCTTC.

The V call is TRBV20-1, the J call TRBJ1-1, with D perhaps TRBD1 (6 bases). The CDR3 length is 15 residues. Germline V gene lookup returns CDR1 DFQATT and CDR2 SNEGSKA (reference sequence). V shed 0 bases and J shed 3 bases, with 14 bases lying between them. CDR3 nucleotides: TGCAGTGCTAGAGAGGGGGGGGCGGACGACACTGAAGCTTTCTTT. Translating it yields CSAREGGADDTEAFF.

This clonotype was picked up many times. This chain connects TRBV7-9 to TRBJ2-1; TRBD2 matches 8 bases. Germline assignment: CDR1 SEHNR and CDR2 FQNEAQ (reference sequence). This CDR3 is built from 16 residues. V lost 6 bases and J lost 3; bases outside the gene matches: 10. This chain's CDR3 is CASSSQRTSSYNEQFF. As DNA, the CDR3 is TGTGCCAGCAGTTCACAAAGGACTAGCAGCTACAATGAGCAGTTCTTC.

This clonotype was recorded many times. Here the CDR3 DNA reads TGTGCCTGGAGTTCGGGCTCCTACGAGCAGTACTTC. Protein product: CAWSSGSYEQYF. V gene TRBV30 combines with J gene TRBJ2-7; no clear D gene. The germline V and J ends were trimmed by 2 bases and 0 bases, with 5 bases remaining between them. Looked up from germline, CDR1 is GTSNPN and CDR2 is SVGIG (reference sequence). The CDR3 covers 12 residues.

This clonotype showed up just a few times. The chain joins TRBV24-1 to TRBJ1-3, with a possible D match to TRBD1 (5 bases). This CDR3 is built from 16 residues. V gave up 2 bases and J gave up 8 bases, with 18 bases separating them. The germline gives CDR1 KGHDR, CDR2 SFDVKD. The CDR3 DNA sequence: TGTGCCACCAGTGATTGGAGGGACCGGCTCAGACACACCATATATTTT. As protein: CATSDWRDRLRHTIYF.

This clonotype was observed at least ten times. The chain links TRBV20-1 to TRBJ2-1, with D perhaps TRBD1 or TRBD2 (5 bases each). Trimming left V 5 bases short and J 0 bases short, with 11 bases between. Germline V gene data show CDR1 as DFQATT and CDR2 as SNEGSKA (reference sequence). This CDR3 region has 14 residues. DNA of the CDR3: TGCAGTGCTTCCGGGACCAGCTCCTACAATGAGCAGTTCTTC. Protein sequence: CSASGTSSYNEQFF.

This clonotype was observed many times. CDR3 bases: TGTGCCAGCAGCTCTCCGGCGGGGAGAAACACTGAAGCTTTCTTT. Translation: CASSSPAGRNTEAFF. The chain uses TRBV11-2 and TRBJ1-1; no reliable D call. The germline gives CDR1 SGHAT, CDR2 FQNNGV. The CDR3 contains 15 residues. V lost 4 bases, J lost 2 bases, and 14 bases lay in between.

In this sample, this clonotype turned up many times. The chain employs TRBV29-1 and TRBJ2-7; D possibly corresponds to TRBD1 (5 bases). The germline V and J ends were trimmed by 5 bases and 5 bases, with 22 bases remaining between them. The CDR3 sequence is 15 residues long. Germline CDR1 and CDR2: SQVTM and ANQGSEA. This chain's CDR3 is CSVTSGIRTTDEQYF. The CDR3 bases are TGCAGCGTTACAAGTGGGATAAGGACAACCGACGAGCAGTACTTC.